This paragraph covers one T cell receptor beta chain sequence. Some clones are missing from TCRdb's copy, which holds only in-frame ones; the method was immunoSEQ multiplex PCR. Here the sample spans approximately 60,000 clones, around 80% being singletons. This sample was taken from a study of OX40 agonist ivuxolimab in advanced cancers. The wider study: Patients were treated with intravenous ivuxolimab, dosed at 0.01 to 10 mg/kg and infused every 2 weeks.

From germline, CDR1 is WNHNN and CDR2 SYGVQD (reference sequence). This CDR3 comprises 17 residues. Losses at the gene ends were 6 bases for V and 0 bases for J; bases not matched to a gene: 11. The source material was CD4+ or CD8+ T cells sorted from blood, sampled in a trial of the OX40 agonist ivuxolimab. The V and J genes are TRBV10-1 and TRBJ2-1; 7 nucleotides line up with TRBD2. The receptor comes from an adult with an advanced solid tumor such as melanoma, head and neck, liver or kidney cancer. For the CDR3, the DNA is TGCGCCAGCAGGCCCGGCGGGCGGGGGAGCTCCTACAATGAGCAGTTCTTC. This encodes CASRPGGRGSSYNEQFF.